These 20 T cell receptor beta chains were all obtained from the same sample, sequenced in a study of prognosis after radiotherapy for stage I lung cancer. Two-round multiplex PCR amplified TCR beta CDR3 from genomic DNA. Amplification during the initial PCR round employed primers specific to each TRBV and TRBJ gene. TCRdb passed the multiplex PCR reads through MiXCR, listing each CDR3 protein once. The data hold around 30,000 distinct CDR3 sequences, with more than 30% observed a single time. Sequenced here: PBMCs, sampled before or after stereotactic body radiation therapy (not recorded which). The receptors were gathered from a donor aged 50 or older with non-small cell lung cancer.

The gene calls are TRBV6-2 or TRBV6-3 and TRBJ1-6; D is perhaps TRBD1 (5 bases). The CDR3 has 13 amino acids. V was cut by 10 bases and J by 8 bases, with 15 bases left in between. Germline V CDR1 and CDR2: MNHEY, SVGEGT. CDR3 bases: TGTGCCACGGGAGGGACGTTGGATTCACCCCTCCACTTT. Residues: CATGGTLDSPLHF.

The genes are TRBV7-3 and TRBJ1-1; D gene unclear. CDR3 length equals 14 residues. The germline V gene has CDR1 SGHTA and CDR2 FQGTGA. V dropped 5 bases and J dropped 4 bases, with 14 bases sitting between them. CDR3 coding DNA: TGTGCCAGCAGCCTGGTCGGCAGTTCCACTGAAGCTTTCTTT. Its protein is CASSLVGSSTEAFF.

This clonotype was seen many times. The gene calls are TRBV20-1 and TRBJ1-1; D not certain. V lost 6 bases, J lost 0 bases, and 5 bases lay in between. The V gene's germline CDR1 is DFQATT and CDR2 SNEGSKA (reference sequence). The CDR3 extends over 11 amino acids. The CDR3 bases are TGCAGTGCCCCAGTGAACACTGAAGCTTTCTTT. This gives the protein CSAPVNTEAFF.

This clonotype came up many times. The chain couples TRBV7-2 to TRBJ1-3, with D uncertain. The germline CDR1 and CDR2 sequences are SGHTA and FQGNSA. Trimming took 6 bases from V and 0 from J, leaving 6 bases between them. The CDR3 contains 13 residues. Written as DNA, the CDR3 is TGTGCCAGCAGGGCCTACTCTGGAAACACCATATATTTT. This codes for CASRAYSGNTIYF.

This clonotype was counted at least ten times. The genes are TRBV19 and TRBJ2-5; D unresolved. The CDR3 has 16 amino acids. Per the germline V gene, CDR1 is LNHDA and CDR2 is SQIVND (reference sequence). V lost 3 bases, J lost 0 bases, and 14 bases lay in between. CDR3 in DNA: TGTGCCAGTAGTATGGGTCAGGCTACGTACCAAGAGACCCAGTACTTC. This sequence encodes CASSMGQATYQETQYF.

This clonotype was seen ten or more times. The V and J genes are TRBV6-1 and TRBJ1-5, with D possibly matching TRBD1 (5 bases). Per the germline V gene, CDR1 is MNHNS and CDR2 is SASEGT. Trimming took 6 bases from V and 5 from J, leaving 17 bases between them. The CDR3 is 15 amino acids. CDR3 loop: CASSPTRGHHQPQHF. The CDR3 region has the DNA TGTGCCAGCAGCCCCACCCGGGGCCATCATCAGCCCCAGCATTTT.

Concerning this clonotype: A junction end diverges from the germline sequence, so it may reflect a read error. This CDR3 is CASSLELGVHQPQHF. CDR3 bases: TGTGCCAGCAGTTTAGAGCTGGGGGTTCATCAGCCACAGCATTTT. The chain carries TRBV12-3 or TRBV12-4 and TRBJ1-5, with a weak D call TRBD1 (5 bases). CDR3 length equals 15 residues.

This clonotype came up many times. This chain joins TRBV2 and TRBJ1-5; maybe TRBD1 (6 bases). The V and J ends lost 1 base and 2 bases respectively, with 18 bases between them. The germline V gene has CDR1 SNHLY and CDR2 FYNNEI. The CDR3 loop spans 18 amino acids. CDR3 region: CASSEGGVEAGGNQPQHF. CDR3 bases: TGTGCCAGCAGTGAAGGGGGGGTCGAGGCAGGGGGCAATCAGCCCCAGCATTTT.

This clonotype was recorded at least ten times. The rearrangement uses TRBV6-1 and TRBJ1-4; perhaps TRBD1 as D (5 bases). CDR3 length: 14 residues. Germline V lookup: CDR1 MNHNS, CDR2 SASEGT. V lost 5 bases to trimming and J lost 6 bases, with 13 bases between them. The CDR3: CASSRQMRDEKLFF. CDR3 coding DNA: TGTGCCAGCAGTCGACAGATGAGGGATGAAAAACTGTTTTTT.

Regarding this clonotype: A read error likely explains this, since a far larger clone differs by one base. V is TRBV6-2 or TRBV6-3 and J is TRBJ2-7; 7 positions match TRBD2. This CDR3 contains 13 residues. The V gene's germline CDR1 is MNHEY and CDR2 SVGEGT. V shed 5 bases, J shed 7 bases, and the junction held 8 bases outside the gene matches. The CDR3 here is CASSDVAGVEQYF. The CDR3, as DNA: TGTGCCAGCAGTGACGTGGCGGGGGTTGAGCAGTACTTC.

This clonotype was counted between two and nine times. This is likely an artifact of a read error, given a far larger clone one base away. No conserved phenylalanine or tryptophan is present at the end of the CDR3, so a read error is the likely explanation. The V call is TRBV6-2 or TRBV6-3, the J call TRBJ2-7; maybe TRBD2 (6 bases). The V end lost 2 bases, the J end lost 6 bases, and 8 bases lay between the germline ends. The CDR3 length is 12 residues. CDR1 is MNHEY and CDR2 is SVGEGT in the germline V gene. CDR3 protein: CASSYGDSEQYL. The CDR3 bases are TGTGCCAGCAGTTACGGGGACTCCGAGCAGTACCTC.

V and J are TRBV6-2 or TRBV6-3 and TRBJ1-1; 9 bases agree with TRBD1. V shed 0 bases, J shed 6 bases, and the junction held 8 bases outside the gene matches. There are 16 residues in the CDR3. Germline CDR1 and CDR2: MNHEY and SVGEGT. CDR3 sequence reads: CASSYSRGTGHAEAFF. The CDR3 nucleotides read TGTGCCAGCAGTTACTCCCGCGGGACAGGGCACGCTGAAGCTTTCTTT.

In this sample, this clonotype turned up many times. The rearrangement links TRBV7-9 to TRBJ1-5; D might be TRBD1 (6 bases). CDR1 and CDR2 from the germline V gene are SEHNR and FQNEAQ (reference sequence). V lost 4 bases and J lost 5, with 9 bases in between. The CDR3 runs 13 residues. The CDR3 sequence: CASSSQGYQPQHF. The CDR3 region has the DNA TGTGCCAGCAGCTCTCAGGGGTATCAGCCCCAGCATTTT. Full variable domain (remainder filled in from reference TRBV7-9 and TRBJ1-5): DTGVSQNPRHKITKRGQNVTFRCDPISEHNRLYWYRQTLGQGPEFLTYFQNEAQLEKSRLLSDRFSAERPKGSFSTLEIQRTEQGDSAMYLCASSSQGYQPQHFGDGTRLSIL.

This clonotype has at least ten counts. The CDR3 nucleotides read TGCAGTGCTCTCCCCCGGGACCCCCGAGAGACCCAGTACTTC. Its translation is CSALPRDPRETQYF. The chain uses TRBV20-1 and TRBJ2-5, with D perhaps TRBD1 or TRBD2 (5 bases each). V lost 5 bases to trimming and J lost 4 bases, with 17 bases between them. In germline, CDR1 is DFQATT, CDR2 SNEGSKA (reference sequence). The CDR3 has 14 residues.

V gene TRBV7-2 combines with J gene TRBJ1-6; 7 bases are shared with TRBD1. In germline, CDR1 is SGHTA, CDR2 FQGNSA. CDR3 length: 15 amino acids. Unmatched junction bases numbered 8, after V lost 2 bases and J lost 10 bases. As DNA, the CDR3 is TGTGCCAGCAGCTTAAGACGACAGGGCAGATCACCCCTCCACTTT. It codes for CASSLRRQGRSPLHF. Using reference TRBV7-2 and TRBJ1-6 for the parts outside the CDR3, the full variable domain is GAGVSQSPSNKVTEKGKDVELRCDPISGHTALYWYRQSLGQGLEFLIYFQGNSAPDKSGLPSDRFSAERTGGSVSTLTIQRTQQEDSAVYLCASSLRRQGRSPLHFGNGTRLTVT.

The rearrangement links TRBV5-4 to TRBJ2-1; 14 nucleotides agree with TRBD2. The length of the CDR3 is 18 residues. After removal of 0 bases from V and 5 bases from J, the junction contained 7 bases not matched to a gene. Looked up from germline, CDR1 is SGHNT and CDR2 is YYREEE (reference sequence). In DNA form, the CDR3 reads TGTGCCAGCAGCTTGGCGACTAGCGGGGGGGCCGGTAACAATGAGCAGTTCTTC. It translates to CASSLATSGGAGNNEQFF.

This clonotype was recorded once. It differs at one base from a far larger clone, so likely a read error. The rearrangement joins TRBV6-4 to TRBJ2-7, with D possibly matching TRBD2 (5 bases). CDR3 length: 17 amino acids. V was shortened by 4 bases and J by 3 bases, with 22 bases between the two germline ends. The V gene's germline CDR1 is MRHNA and CDR2 SNTAGT. In DNA, the CDR3 is TGTGCCAGCAGTGGCAGCCGACTACTTAGCGCGGACTACGAGCAGTACTTC. It specifies CASSGSRLLSADYEQYF.

This clonotype came up many times. The rearrangement joins TRBV15 to TRBJ2-7, with D perhaps being TRBD1 or TRBD2 (6 bases each). Germline CDR1 and CDR2: LNHNV and YYDKDF (reference sequence). Trimming removed 0 bases from V and 4 bases from J, with 7 bases in between. There are 13 residues in the CDR3. DNA of the CDR3: TGTGCCACCAGCAGAGAAGGGGGGTACGAGCAGTACTTC. Protein product: CATSREGGYEQYF.

This clonotype has at least ten counts. The rearrangement joins TRBV20-1 to TRBJ2-5; a possible D gene is TRBD1 (6 bases). CDR1 and CDR2 (germline): DFQATT, SNEGSKA (reference sequence). The CDR3 loop spans 15 amino acids. V lost 1 base to trimming and J lost 0 bases, with 12 bases between them. Here the CDR3 DNA reads TGCAGTGCTAGAGTTCCAACAGGGAACCAAGAGACCCAGTACTTC. Translating gives CSARVPTGNQETQYF.

This clonotype was recorded at least ten times. The chain has TRBV5-1 and TRBJ2-1; no clear D. This CDR3 is 16 amino acids long. V gave up 2 bases and J gave up 0 bases, with 12 bases separating them. Germline lookup yields CDR1 SGHRS and CDR2 YFSETQ. In nucleotides, the CDR3 is TGCGCCAGCAGCTTAGAGTGGCGTGGCTCCTACAATGAGCAGTTCTTC. Residues: CASSLEWRGSYNEQFF.